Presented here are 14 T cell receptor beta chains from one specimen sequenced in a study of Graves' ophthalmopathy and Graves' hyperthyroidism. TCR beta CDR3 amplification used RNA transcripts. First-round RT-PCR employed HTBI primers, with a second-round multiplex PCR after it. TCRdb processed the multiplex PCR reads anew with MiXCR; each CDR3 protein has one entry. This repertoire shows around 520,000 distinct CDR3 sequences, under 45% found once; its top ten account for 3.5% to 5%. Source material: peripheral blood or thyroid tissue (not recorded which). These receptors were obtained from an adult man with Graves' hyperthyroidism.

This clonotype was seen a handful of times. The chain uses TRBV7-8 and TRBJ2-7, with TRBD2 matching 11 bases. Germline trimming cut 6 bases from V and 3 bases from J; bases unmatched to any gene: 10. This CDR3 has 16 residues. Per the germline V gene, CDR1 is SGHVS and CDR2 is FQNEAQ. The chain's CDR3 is CASSLMASGGIYEQYF. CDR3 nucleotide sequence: TGTGCCAGCAGTTTAATGGCTAGCGGGGGGATCTACGAGCAGTACTTC.

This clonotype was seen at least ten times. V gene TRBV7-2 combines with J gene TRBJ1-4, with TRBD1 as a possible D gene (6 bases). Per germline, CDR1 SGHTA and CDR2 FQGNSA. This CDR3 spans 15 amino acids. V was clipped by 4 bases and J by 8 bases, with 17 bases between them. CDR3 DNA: TGTGCCAGCAGCTCGGGACAACATAAGGACGAAAAACTGTTTTTT. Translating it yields CASSSGQHKDEKLFF. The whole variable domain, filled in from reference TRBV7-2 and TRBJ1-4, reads GAGVSQSPSNKVTEKGKDVELRCDPISGHTALYWYRQSLGQGLEFLIYFQGNSAPDKSGLPSDRFSAERTGGSVSTLTIQRTQQEDSAVYLCASSSGQHKDEKLFFGSGTQLSVL.

The CDR3 sequence: CSASLAGGVETQHF. CDR3 bases: TGCAGTGCTAGCCTTGCAGGGGGCGTAGAGACCCAGCATTTT. The rearrangement links TRBV20-1 to TRBJ1-5, with TRBD1 matching 8 bases. The ends lost 3 bases at V and 11 bases at J; junction bases unmatched: 12. The germline V gene encodes CDR1 DFQATT and CDR2 SNEGSKA (reference sequence). This CDR3 has 14 amino acids.

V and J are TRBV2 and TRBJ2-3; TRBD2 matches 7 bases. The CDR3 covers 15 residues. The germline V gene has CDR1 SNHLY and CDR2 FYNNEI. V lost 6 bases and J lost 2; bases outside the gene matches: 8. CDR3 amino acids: CASSAGLLSTDTQYF. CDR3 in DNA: TGTGCCAGCAGCGCGGGACTACTATCCACAGATACGCAGTATTTT.

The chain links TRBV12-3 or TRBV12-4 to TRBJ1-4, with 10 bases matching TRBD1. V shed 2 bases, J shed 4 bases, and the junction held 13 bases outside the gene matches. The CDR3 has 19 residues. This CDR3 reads CASSLLVDRGQRSNEKLFF. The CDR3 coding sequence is TGTGCCAGCAGTTTACTCGTCGACAGGGGGCAGAGGAGTAATGAAAAACTGTTTTTT.

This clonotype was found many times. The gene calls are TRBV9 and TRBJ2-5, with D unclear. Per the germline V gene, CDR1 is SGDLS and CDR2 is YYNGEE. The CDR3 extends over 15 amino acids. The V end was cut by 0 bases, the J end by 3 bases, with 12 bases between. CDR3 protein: CASSVAGVWEETQYF. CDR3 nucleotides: TGTGCCAGCAGCGTAGCTGGGGTATGGGAAGAGACCCAGTACTTC. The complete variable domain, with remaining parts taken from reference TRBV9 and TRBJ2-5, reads DSGVTQTPKHLITATGQRVTLRCSPRSGDLSVYWYQQSLDQGLQFLIQYYNGEERAKGNILERFSAQQFPDLHSELNLSSLELGDSALYFCASSVAGVWEETQYFGPGTRLLVL.

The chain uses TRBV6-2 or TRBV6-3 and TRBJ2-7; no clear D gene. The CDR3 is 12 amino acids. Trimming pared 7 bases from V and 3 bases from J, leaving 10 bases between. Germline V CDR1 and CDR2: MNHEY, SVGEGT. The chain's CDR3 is CASTDSFYEQYF. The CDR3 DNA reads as TGTGCCAGCACGGATAGTTTCTACGAGCAGTACTTC.

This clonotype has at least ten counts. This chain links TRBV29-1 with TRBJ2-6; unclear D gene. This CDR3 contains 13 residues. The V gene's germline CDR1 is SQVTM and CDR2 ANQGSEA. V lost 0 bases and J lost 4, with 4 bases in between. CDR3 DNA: TGCAGCGTTGAAGATCCAGGGGCCAACGTCCTGACTTTC. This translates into CSVEDPGANVLTF. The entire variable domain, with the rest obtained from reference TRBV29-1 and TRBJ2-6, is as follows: SAVISQKPSRDICQRGTSLTIQCQVDSQVTMMFWYRQQPGQSLTLIATANQGSEATYESGFVIDKFPISRPNLTFSTLTVSNMSPEDSSIYLCSVEDPGANVLTFGAGSRLTVL.

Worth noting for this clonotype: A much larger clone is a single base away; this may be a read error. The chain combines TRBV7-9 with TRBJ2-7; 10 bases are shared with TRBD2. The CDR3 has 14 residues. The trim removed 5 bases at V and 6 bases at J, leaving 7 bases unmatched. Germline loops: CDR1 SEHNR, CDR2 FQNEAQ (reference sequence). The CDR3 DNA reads TGTGCCAGCAGCCTTCTAGCGGGAGACCTCGAGCAGTACTTC. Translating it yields CASSLLAGDLEQYF.

CDR3 sequence reads: CASSPRQLPVEQYF. CDR3 nucleotide sequence: TGCGCCAGCAGCCCAAGACAGCTCCCCGTCGAGCAGTACTTC. The chain has TRBV5-1 and TRBJ2-7; weak D call: TRBD1 (5 bases). From germline, CDR1 is SGHRS and CDR2 YFSETQ. The CDR3 is made up of 14 amino acids. The V gene lost 4 bases and the J gene lost 6 bases, with 17 bases spanning the gap.

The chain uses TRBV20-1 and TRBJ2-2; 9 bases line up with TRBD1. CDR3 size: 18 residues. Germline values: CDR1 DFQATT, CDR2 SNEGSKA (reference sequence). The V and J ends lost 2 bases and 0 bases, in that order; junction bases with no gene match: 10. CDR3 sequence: CSARYRGREYTNTGELFF. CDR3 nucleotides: TGCAGTGCTAGATACAGGGGGCGGGAGTACACGAACACCGGGGAGCTGTTTTTT.

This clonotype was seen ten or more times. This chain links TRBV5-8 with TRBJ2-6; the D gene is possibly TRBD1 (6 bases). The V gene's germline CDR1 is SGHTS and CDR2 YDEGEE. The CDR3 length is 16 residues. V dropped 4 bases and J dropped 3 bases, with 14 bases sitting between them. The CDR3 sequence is CASSPATGGGANVLTF. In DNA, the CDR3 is TGTGCCAGCAGCCCAGCGACAGGTGGTGGGGCCAACGTCCTGACTTTC.

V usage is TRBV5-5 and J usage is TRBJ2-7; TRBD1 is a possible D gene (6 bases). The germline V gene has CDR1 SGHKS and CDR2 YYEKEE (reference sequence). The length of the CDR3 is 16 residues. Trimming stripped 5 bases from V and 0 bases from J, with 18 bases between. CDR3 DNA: TGTGCCAGCAGTTACTTCGGCGACAGGAGCTCCTACGAGCAGTACTTC. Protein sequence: CASSYFGDRSSYEQYF.

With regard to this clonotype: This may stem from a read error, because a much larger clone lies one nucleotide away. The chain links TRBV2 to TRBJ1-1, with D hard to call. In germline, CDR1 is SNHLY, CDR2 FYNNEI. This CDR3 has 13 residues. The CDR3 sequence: CASSNPGGTEASF. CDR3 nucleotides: TGTGCCAGCAGTAACCCAGGAGGCACTGAAGCTTCCTTT.